This T cell receptor beta chain is drawn from a study of T cell responses to AZD1222 COVID-19 vaccine. Findings and limits, study-wide: Repertoires were obtained only post-peak T cell response. Two AZD1222 administrations were followed by greater Spike-specific TCR breadth and depth.

Comment on this clone: Its specificity is not known. Mismatch with germline at one junction end may stem from a read error.

This table comes from immunoSEQ multiplex PCR, and its TCRdb copy is limited to in-frame clones, with some not included. This table holds 65,000 to 80,000 clones, around nine tenths found once. The CDR3 covers 11 residues. Germline V gene lookup returns CDR1 KGHDR and CDR2 SFDVKD. The starting material was peripheral blood, obtained 28 days after the second dose of the MenACWY control vaccine. This clonotype was obtained from an adult who received the MenACWY meningococcal vaccine as a control. V and J are TRBV24-1 and TRBJ1-5; 7 bases agree with TRBD1. In DNA, the CDR3 is TGTGCCACCAGTGAACCCGACAGGGTGTATTTT. Protein product: CATSEPDRVYF.